This TCR beta chain is from a study of T cell repertoires in aging, cancer and after chemotherapy. Study as a whole: Clear clonal overlap appeared across healthy donor samples taken over several months to years. Study-level points and caveats: Healthy donors lost TCR diversity with age mainly through richness, cancer patients through richness and evenness. Rebound thymic output was suggested by rising median generation probability during chemotherapy in each cancer cohort.

CDR1 is MNHEY, CDR2 SVGAGI, per germline. Trimming left V 6 bases short and J 3 bases short, with 17 bases between. This CDR3 has 15 residues. Amplification of TCR beta used genomic DNA extracted from peripheral blood. Rearranged V-D-J TRB sequences were amplified with a mixed TRB-A/B primer pool. MiXCR was run by TCRdb on the multiplex PCR reads, yielding one entry per CDR3 protein. The sample consists of under 8,500 distinct CDR3 sequences, 32% of them appearing once. The sample holds a few counts of this clonotype. The antigen remains undetermined. The sequence came from a human donor in good health. Sequencing was done on a sample of blood. The chain is built from TRBV6-5 and TRBJ1-2; D perhaps matches TRBD1 (5 bases). The CDR3 coding sequence is TGTGCCAGCAGGCCGTGGGGACGGGAGGACTATGGCTACACCTTC. Protein: CASRPWGREDYGYTF.